A single sample gave rise to the 19 T cell receptor beta chains below, sequenced in a study of Ad26.COV2.S vaccination and SARS-CoV-2 variants. Treatment defined: roughly 18 received Ad26.COV2.S at low or high dose, single or two shots; 5 received placebo; per-sample allocation not given. Following the first vaccine or placebo injection, samples were taken on day 63. The protocol was immunoSEQ multiplex PCR, while the TCRdb copy is restricted to in-frame clones and leaves out a portion. This sample has 250,000 to 300,000 clones, with 87% found just once. This sample comprised peripheral blood, obtained in a trial of Ad26.COV2.S vaccine versus placebo. All receptors come from a person between 18 and 65 years old who received the Ad26.COV2.S COVID-19 vaccine or a placebo.

The chain has TRBV5-1 and TRBJ2-1; D might be TRBD1 or TRBD2, each matching 5 bases. Between the trimmed V and J ends, which lost 1 base and 8 bases, there was a span of 16 bases. Germline CDR1 and CDR2: SGHRS and YFSETQ. The CDR3 consists of 15 residues. The CDR3 spells CASSLISGRGDEQFF. The CDR3 region has the DNA TGCGCCAGCAGCTTGATTAGTGGGAGAGGGGATGAGCAGTTCTTC.

This chain joins TRBV5-4 and TRBJ2-5, with D possibly called TRBD1 or TRBD2 (5 bases each). V lost 3 bases to trimming and J lost 3 bases, with 15 bases between them. CDR3 length: 15 residues. Germline V gene data show CDR1 as SGHNT and CDR2 as YYREEE (reference sequence). The CDR3 sequence is CASSSVGARKETQYF. Here the CDR3 DNA reads TGTGCCAGCAGCTCGGTCGGGGCTAGAAAAGAGACCCAGTACTTC.

V and J are TRBV27 and TRBJ2-6; D possibly matches TRBD1 or TRBD2 (5 bases each). The germline CDR1 and CDR2 sequences are MNHEY and SMNVEV (reference sequence). The CDR3 contains 19 residues. Trimming removed 3 bases from V and 0 bases from J, with 18 bases in between. The CDR3 spells CASSFLPPGPSSGANVLTF. CDR3 in DNA: TGTGCCAGCAGTTTCCTCCCCCCGGGACCGAGCTCTGGGGCCAACGTCCTGACTTTC.

V and J are TRBV5-1 and TRBJ2-3; D could derive from TRBD1 or TRBD2 (5 bases each). Germline V gene lookup returns CDR1 SGHRS and CDR2 YFSETQ. This CDR3 has 13 residues. The V end was cut by 7 bases, the J end by 1 base, with 10 bases between. This CDR3 is CASRRGGTDTQYF. The CDR3 region has the DNA TGCGCCAGCCGCCGGGGCGGCACAGATACGCAGTATTTT.

The genes are TRBV3-1 (or the pseudogene TRBV3-2) and TRBJ1-4; D unclear. CDR3 length: 13 residues. V was cut by 1 base and J by 6 bases, with 6 bases left in between. Looked up from germline, CDR1 is LGHDT and CDR2 is YNNKEL (reference sequence). The CDR3 spells CASSQVVDEKLFF. CDR3 DNA sequence: TGTGCCAGCAGCCAAGTAGTGGATGAAAAACTGTTTTTT.

The chain combines TRBV10-3 with TRBJ2-2, with 7 bases identical to TRBD1. The germline V gene has CDR1 ENHRY and CDR2 SYGVKD. The CDR3 totals 13 residues. Trimming removed 10 bases from V and 5 bases from J; junction bases left unmatched: 7. In DNA form, the CDR3 reads TGTGCCACCAGACAGGGTTCAACCGGGGAGCTGTTTTTT. This codes for CATRQGSTGELFF.

V gene TRBV5-6 combines with J gene TRBJ2-7; D is unresolved. Germline V gene lookup returns CDR1 SGHDT and CDR2 YYEEEE. Trimming removed 0 bases from V and 0 bases from J, with 7 bases in between. CDR3 size: 14 residues. CDR3 sequence (DNA): TGTGCCAGCAGCTTGGATAGGAGCTCCTACGAGCAGTACTTC. As protein: CASSLDRSSYEQYF.

This clone appeared a few times. This chain uses TRBV4-1 with TRBJ2-2, with 7 positions matching TRBD2. This CDR3 is built from 16 residues. Unmatched junction bases numbered 10, after V lost 4 bases and J lost 5 bases. Germline values: CDR1 MGHRA, CDR2 YSYEKL. CDR3 sequence: CASSPEGGGGTGELFF. CDR3 DNA: TGCGCCAGCAGCCCGGAGGGCGGGGGAGGTACCGGGGAGCTGTTTTTT.

V gene TRBV27 combines with J gene TRBJ2-7; unclear D gene. The CDR3 is 13 amino acids. Trimming shortened V by 7 bases and J by 2 bases, and 12 bases separated the two germline ends. Germline V gene sequence: CDR1 MNHEY, CDR2 SMNVEV (reference sequence). The CDR3 is CASIILRTYEQYF. The CDR3 DNA is TGTGCCAGCATCATCCTGCGCACCTACGAGCAGTACTTC.

This rearrangement joins TRBV18 to TRBJ1-5; no reliable D call. The CDR3 consists of 13 residues. Germline CDR1 reads KGHSH; CDR2 reads LQKENI. V was shortened by 3 bases and J by 5 bases, with 8 bases between the two germline ends. The CDR3 coding sequence is TGTGCCAGCTCACCGGACGAACATCAGCCCCAGCATTTT. This translates into CASSPDEHQPQHF.

The chain employs TRBV27 and TRBJ1-2, with D uncertain. Between the trimmed V and J ends, which lost 4 bases and 4 bases, there was a span of 13 bases. Germline V gene sequence: CDR1 MNHEY, CDR2 SMNVEV (reference sequence). The length of the CDR3 is 14 residues. CDR3 amino acids: CASSSKPIIYGYTF. As DNA, the CDR3 is TGTGCCAGCAGTTCCAAGCCTATTATCTATGGCTACACCTTC.

The V gene is TRBV12-3 or TRBV12-4, the J gene TRBJ2-2, with D hard to call. V lost 3 bases and J lost 3, with 5 bases in between. The CDR3 spans 13 residues. The CDR3 loop is CASSFGDTGELFF. CDR3 bases: TGTGCCAGCAGTTTTGGAGACACCGGGGAGCTGTTTTTT.

The V call is TRBV30, the J call TRBJ2-1; perhaps TRBD2 as D (6 bases). With 3 bases removed from V and 4 bases from J, the gap between germline ends came to 13 bases. CDR3 size: 14 residues. CDR1 GTSNPN and CDR2 SVGIG come from the germline V gene (reference sequence). The chain's CDR3 is CAWRGSGYYNEQFF. The CDR3 coding sequence is TGTGCCTGGAGGGGTAGCGGTTATTACAATGAGCAGTTCTTC.

The V call is TRBV19, the J call TRBJ1-2; D ambiguous. The CDR3 has 12 amino acids. The V end lost 3 bases, the J end lost 3 bases, and 5 bases lay between the germline ends. CDR1 is LNHDA and CDR2 is SQIVND in the germline V gene (reference sequence). This chain's CDR3 is CASSMAYYGYTF. CDR3 sequence (DNA): TGTGCCAGTAGTATGGCGTACTATGGCTACACCTTC.

V and J are TRBV6-5 and TRBJ1-5, with a tentative D call TRBD1 (5 bases). Germline CDR1 MNHEY, CDR2 SVGAGI. V lost 6 bases and J 6 bases, leaving 15 bases between the germline ends. The CDR3 contains 14 residues. CDR3: CASRDGGVSQPQHF. DNA for the CDR3: TGTGCCAGCAGGGACGGGGGTGTTAGTCAGCCCCAGCATTTT.

V and J are TRBV14 and TRBJ2-6, with 7 bases identical to TRBD1. The germline V gene encodes CDR1 SGHDN and CDR2 FVKESK. CDR3 size: 18 residues. V trimming: 5 bases; J trimming: 0 bases; junction bases outside the gene matches: 10. The CDR3, as DNA: TGTGCCAGCAGCGTATACCACAGGGGTCCCTCTGGGGCCAACGTCCTGACTTTC. It yields the protein CASSVYHRGPSGANVLTF.

The chain carries TRBV6-5 and TRBJ1-3; D is possibly TRBD1 (6 bases). V lost 6 bases and J 7 bases, leaving 16 bases between the germline ends. CDR1 MNHEY and CDR2 SVGAGI come from the germline V gene. This CDR3 comprises 14 residues. The CDR3 nucleotides are TGTGCCAGCAGGTTTCCGGGGCAGGGGAACACCATATATTTT. Encoded protein: CASRFPGQGNTIYF.

The J gene is TRBJ2-7, the V gene TRBV6-2 or TRBV6-3; D remains ambiguous. Trimming shortened V by 2 bases and J by 6 bases, and 5 bases separated the two germline ends. From germline, CDR1 is MNHEY and CDR2 SVGEGT. The CDR3 is 11 amino acids. The CDR3 nucleotides are TGTGCCAGCAGTTACGGTTCCGAGCAGTACTTC. Its protein product is CASSYGSEQYF.

V and J are TRBV5-4 and TRBJ2-7, with unresolved D. CDR1 and CDR2 (germline): SGHNT, YYREEE (reference sequence). Trimming took off 3 bases at V and 2 bases at J, with 3 bases between the two ends. CDR3 size: 11 residues. DNA for the CDR3: TGTGCCAGCAGCTCCGCCTACGAGCAGTACTTC. Translating it yields CASSSAYEQYF. The whole variable domain, filled in from reference TRBV5-4 and TRBJ2-7, reads ETGVTQSPTHLIKTRGQQVTLRCSSQSGHNTVSWYQQALGQGPQFIFQYYREEENGRGNFPPRFSGLQFPNYSSELNVNALELDDSALYLCASSSAYEQYFGPGTRLTVT.